The 26 T cell receptor beta chains below come from one sample, sequenced in a study of T cells after posttransplantation cyclophosphamide. Busulfan-fludarabine conditioning, marrow transplant, and cyclophosphamide on days +3 and +4 were administered. Generated by immunoSEQ multiplex PCR, the TCRdb table keeps only in-frame clones and is missing some. The sample was found to contain around 12,000 clones, and every one recurs. The sample in question was PBMCs, obtained after allogeneic stem cell transplant with posttransplant cyclophosphamide. These receptors were taken from a female patient in her forties or fifties who received an allogeneic stem cell transplant from an unrelated donor, was CMV-positive, and had acute GVHD only. Some of these T cells may belong to the graft donor.

This clone was observed a handful of times. The chain links TRBV30 to TRBJ2-7; 7 bases are a match to TRBD2. The CDR3 has 14 amino acids. In germline, CDR1 is GTSNPN, CDR2 SVGIG (reference sequence). V gave up 0 bases and J gave up 2 bases; unmatched junction bases: 4. CDR3 DNA: TGTGCCTGGAGTGTAGCCAGCGGGGCCTACGAGCAGTACTTC. Amino acid sequence: CAWSVASGAYEQYF.

This clone showed up just a few times. This chain joins TRBV9 and TRBJ2-3, with TRBD2 identical over 12 bases. Germline trimming cut 1 base from V and 4 bases from J; bases unmatched to any gene: 7. Germline values: CDR1 SGDLS, CDR2 YYNGEE. This CDR3 region has 17 residues. CDR3 DNA sequence: TGTGCCAGCAGCGTATTCGGGACTAGCGGGCGGCCAGATACGCAGTATTTT. Encoded protein: CASSVFGTSGRPDTQYF.

This clone was observed many times. This chain uses TRBV27 with TRBJ2-5, with TRBD1 identical over 12 bases. CDR1 and CDR2 from the germline V gene are MNHEY and SMNVEV (reference sequence). The trim removed 5 bases at V and 4 bases at J, leaving 8 bases unmatched. The CDR3 is 16 amino acids. The CDR3 sequence: CASSLSGTGGAETQYF. For the CDR3, the DNA is TGTGCCAGCAGTCTCTCCGGGACAGGGGGCGCAGAGACCCAGTACTTC.

This clone was detected ten times or more. The chain has TRBV16 and TRBJ2-7; tentatively, D is TRBD1 (5 bases). CDR1 and CDR2 from the germline V gene are KGHSY and FQNENV. Trimming pared 0 bases from V and 3 bases from J, leaving 6 bases between. CDR3 length equals 13 residues. The CDR3 bases are TGTGCCAGCAGCCAATCCCAGGGCTACGAGCAGTACGTC. It encodes CASSQSQGYEQYV.

This clone was seen repeatedly, ten times or more. This rearrangement joins TRBV9 to TRBJ2-1, with D perhaps matching TRBD2 (6 bases). CDR1 is SGDLS, CDR2 YYNGEE, per germline. The CDR3 has 14 residues. Trimming pared 4 bases from V and 7 bases from J, leaving 15 bases between. The CDR3 spells CASSLTGLANEQFF. CDR3 nucleotide sequence: TGTGCCAGCAGCCTAACGGGACTCGCAAATGAGCAGTTCTTC.

J is TRBJ2-5 and V is TRBV28; 9 positions agree with TRBD1. Germline CDR1 is MDHEN and CDR2 is SYDVKM. This CDR3 spans 15 amino acids. Germline trimming cut 6 bases from V and 5 bases from J; bases unmatched to any gene: 10. The CDR3 loop is CASRTNRGRWETQYF. CDR3 DNA: TGTGCCAGCAGAACCAACAGGGGGCGATGGGAGACCCAGTACTTC. The full variable domain, completed using reference TRBV28 and TRBJ2-5, is DVKVTQSSRYLVKRTGEKVFLECVQDMDHENMFWYRQDPGLGLRLIYFSYDVKMKEKGDIPEGYSVSREKKERFSLILESASTNQTSMYLCASRTNRGRWETQYFGPGTRLLVL.

The chain links TRBV7-9 to TRBJ2-2; a weak D match, TRBD1 (6 bases). Trimming stripped 1 base from V and 4 bases from J, with 10 bases between. Germline CDR1 SEHNR, CDR2 FQNEAQ (reference sequence). The CDR3 extends over 15 amino acids. The CDR3 is CASSLVQGSTGELFF. As DNA, the CDR3 is TGTGCCAGCAGCTTAGTTCAGGGGAGCACCGGGGAGCTGTTTTTT.

Here the CDR3 reads CASSRNWALETQYF. The CDR3 nucleotides read TGTGCCAGCAGCCGTAACTGGGCTTTAGAGACCCAGTACTTC. J is TRBJ2-5 and V is TRBV7-2; the D is unclear. The ends were cut back, 5 bases at V and 4 bases at J, with 14 bases in the middle. CDR1 and CDR2 from the germline V gene are SGHTA and FQGNSA. The CDR3 runs to 14 residues.

This clone was counted at least ten times. The chain couples TRBV10-3 to TRBJ2-5, with 7 nucleotides matching TRBD2. Germline CDR1 reads ENHRY; CDR2 reads SYGVKD. The ends lost 4 bases at V and 4 bases at J; junction bases unmatched: 0. The CDR3 length is 12 residues. The CDR3 DNA is TGTGCCATCAGTGCGGGGGGAGAGACCCAGTACTTC. Its translation is CAISAGGETQYF.

This clone was detected ten times or more. The gene calls are TRBV14 and TRBJ2-5; perhaps TRBD1 as D (5 bases). Deletions cut 3 bases from V and 2 bases from J, with 16 bases between. The CDR3 is 16 residues long. Germline V gene sequence: CDR1 SGHDN, CDR2 FVKESK. CDR3 protein: CASSQFPTDSQETQYF. The CDR3 coding sequence is TGTGCCAGCAGCCAGTTCCCGACAGATTCTCAAGAGACCCAGTACTTC. The variable domain in full, with the rest retrieved from reference TRBV14 and TRBJ2-5, is EAGVTQFPSHSVIEKGQTVTLRCDPISGHDNLYWYRRVMGKEIKFLLHFVKESKQDESGMPNNRFLAERTGGTYSTLKVQPAELEDSGVYFCASSQFPTDSQETQYFGPGTRLLVL.

This clone was seen repeatedly, ten times or more. The rearrangement links TRBV4-1 to TRBJ2-2; 9 nucleotides match TRBD1. The CDR3 runs 16 residues. J gave up 6 bases and V 1 base, and 6 bases lay outside the gene matches. CDR1 is MGHRA, CDR2 YSYEKL, per germline. The DNA of the CDR3 is TGCGCCAGCAGCCAAGGGGGACAGGGTTTCTCCGGGGAGCTGTTTTTT. Protein sequence: CASSQGGQGFSGELFF.

This clone was recorded at least ten times. This chain connects TRBV28 to TRBJ2-3; 7 nucleotides align to TRBD2. This CDR3 has 13 amino acids. Per the germline V gene, CDR1 is MDHEN and CDR2 is SYDVKM. V lost 4 bases to trimming and J lost 4 bases; unmatched junction nucleotides: 2. CDR3 loop: CASSWEGADTQYF. The CDR3, as DNA: TGTGCCAGCAGTTGGGAGGGAGCAGATACGCAGTATTTT.

This rearrangement joins TRBV5-1 to TRBJ1-2; D unresolved. CDR1 is SGHRS, CDR2 YFSETQ, per germline. Trimming left V 0 bases short and J 2 bases short, with 11 bases between. There are 15 residues in the CDR3. Here the CDR3 DNA reads TGCGCCAGCAGCTTGGGCCCTCTCCAGAACTATGGCTACACCTTC. Residues: CASSLGPLQNYGYTF.

In this sample, this clone turned up a few times. This sequence joins TRBV9 and TRBJ2-3; 13 bases map to TRBD2. Germline V gives CDR1 SGDLS, CDR2 YYNGEE. This CDR3 comprises 15 residues. J was trimmed by 3 bases and V by 3 bases; bases with no gene match: 1. CDR3: CASSGTSGRTDTQYF. CDR3 DNA sequence: TGTGCCAGCAGCGGGACTAGCGGGAGAACAGATACGCAGTATTTT.

This clone was recorded many times. The chain has TRBV27 and TRBJ2-1; 7 bases map to TRBD1. Trimming took 6 bases from V and 4 from J; bases not matched to a gene: 24. This CDR3 has 20 amino acids. CDR1 MNHEY and CDR2 SMNVEV come from the germline V gene (reference sequence). The CDR3 loop is CASSGNNLLSDRQRYNEQFF. CDR3 nucleotides: TGTGCCAGCAGCGGGAATAACCTCTTGTCGGACAGGCAACGGTACAATGAGCAGTTCTTC.

This clone was detected only a few times. The V gene is TRBV5-6, the J gene TRBJ2-3, with D possibly matching TRBD2 (5 bases). This CDR3 is 13 amino acids long. From germline, CDR1 is SGHDT and CDR2 YYEEEE. The germline V and J ends were trimmed by 5 bases and 7 bases, with 14 bases remaining between them. CDR3 region: CASSWSSTHTQYF. Written as DNA, the CDR3 is TGTGCCAGCAGTTGGTCTAGCACCCATACGCAGTATTTT.

This clone was counted ten times or more. The chain employs TRBV5-1 and TRBJ2-7; 10 nucleotides match TRBD2. Germline V gives CDR1 SGHRS, CDR2 YFSETQ. The CDR3 runs to 15 residues. V shed 4 bases, J shed 3 bases, and the junction held 7 bases outside the gene matches. CDR3 region: CASSHSPSGSYEQYF. The CDR3 DNA reads TGCGCCAGCAGCCATTCCCCTAGCGGGAGCTACGAGCAGTACTTC.

Relative to its sample, this clone is medium-sized (0.01 to 0.1%). V usage is TRBV5-4 and J usage is TRBJ1-2; D ambiguous. The germline gives CDR1 SGHNT, CDR2 YYREEE (reference sequence). The CDR3 sequence is 14 residues long. Trimming left V 0 bases short and J 4 bases short, with 10 bases between. The CDR3 sequence: CASSLGEIPYGYTF. The DNA of the CDR3 is TGTGCCAGCAGCTTGGGAGAGATCCCCTATGGCTACACCTTC.

There are many counts of this clone. The genes are TRBV11-2 and TRBJ2-5, with a tentative D call TRBD2 (6 bases). Germline V gives CDR1 SGHAT, CDR2 FQNNGV. The ends were cut back, 4 bases at V and 0 bases at J, with 12 bases in the middle. The CDR3 length is 15 residues. CDR3 residues: CASSSTREYQETQYF. CDR3 DNA: TGTGCCAGCAGCTCCACACGGGAGTACCAAGAGACCCAGTACTTC.

By share of the sample, this clone is hyperexpanded. Other DNA sequences in the sample encode the same CDR3. The genes are TRBV2 and TRBJ1-1; a possible D gene is TRBD1 (5 bases). Trimming removed 8 bases at V and 12 bases at J, with 22 bases between. The CDR3 sequence is 13 residues long. The germline V gene has CDR1 SNHLY and CDR2 FYNNEI. CDR3 sequence (DNA): TGTGCCAGCTCCTACACCGAACAGGAGGGATCTTTCTTT. It codes for CASSYTEQEGSFF.

This chain connects TRBV9 to TRBJ2-1, with TRBD2 as a possible D gene (6 bases). The germline V gene has CDR1 SGDLS and CDR2 YYNGEE. The V end was cut by 0 bases, the J end by 0 bases, with 13 bases between. The length of the CDR3 is 17 residues. The chain's CDR3 is CASSVVGAGNSYNEQFF. The DNA of the CDR3 is TGTGCCAGCAGCGTAGTGGGAGCGGGTAACTCCTACAATGAGCAGTTCTTC.

This clone was seen repeatedly, ten times or more. The gene calls are TRBV2 and TRBJ1-1, with D maybe TRBD1 (5 bases). Germline CDR1 reads SNHLY; CDR2 reads FYNNEI. The length of the CDR3 is 10 residues. Trimming shortened V by 8 bases and J by 9 bases, and 10 bases separated the two germline ends. The CDR3 bases are TGTGCCAGCGCGGGGGTACAAGCTTTCTTT. Amino acid sequence: CASAGVQAFF.

This clone was detected ten times or more. The V and J genes are TRBV4-3 and TRBJ1-1, with D perhaps TRBD1 (5 bases). V dropped 4 bases and J dropped 8 bases, with 17 bases sitting between them. Germline CDR1 LGHNA, CDR2 YSLEER. The CDR3 contains 14 residues. The CDR3: CASSPNPWGQEAFF. The CDR3 bases are TGCGCCAGCAGCCCGAATCCTTGGGGCCAAGAAGCTTTCTTT.

In DNA form, the CDR3 reads TGTGCCAGCAGACCCTACCCCTCCTCAGAGGGACAAGAGACCCAGTACTTC. Residues: CASRPYPSSEGQETQYF. The rearrangement links TRBV28 to TRBJ2-5, with a tentative D call TRBD2 (5 bases). V was trimmed by 6 bases and J by 2 bases, leaving 22 bases between them. The CDR3 totals 17 residues. CDR1 is MDHEN and CDR2 is SYDVKM in the germline V gene.

The sample holds many counts of this clone. This rearrangement joins TRBV28 to TRBJ2-1; TRBD2 aligns across 14 bases. CDR1 and CDR2 (germline): MDHEN, SYDVKM. The CDR3 loop spans 16 amino acids. Germline trimming cut 6 bases from V and 6 bases from J; bases unmatched to any gene: 7. CDR3 in amino acids: CASRPTGLAGGNEQFF. CDR3 nucleotides: TGTGCCAGCAGACCCACTGGACTAGCGGGAGGCAATGAGCAGTTCTTC.

This clone was counted only a few times. This chain joins TRBV18 and TRBJ2-1; possible D gene TRBD2, 5 bases. Per the germline V gene, CDR1 is KGHSH and CDR2 is LQKENI. The germline V and J ends were trimmed by 0 bases and 6 bases, with 15 bases remaining between them. The CDR3 loop spans 16 amino acids. The CDR3 reads CASSPPVVALVNEQFF. The CDR3 DNA reads as TGTGCCAGCTCACCACCGGTCGTAGCGTTGGTCAATGAGCAGTTCTTC. Looking up the rest from reference TRBV18 and TRBJ2-1 gives the full variable domain: NAGVMQNPRHLVRRRGQEARLRCSPMKGHSHVYWYRQLPEEGLKFMVYLQKENIIDESGMPKERFSAEFPKEGPSILRIQQVVRGDSAAYFCASSPPVVALVNEQFFGPGTRLTVL.